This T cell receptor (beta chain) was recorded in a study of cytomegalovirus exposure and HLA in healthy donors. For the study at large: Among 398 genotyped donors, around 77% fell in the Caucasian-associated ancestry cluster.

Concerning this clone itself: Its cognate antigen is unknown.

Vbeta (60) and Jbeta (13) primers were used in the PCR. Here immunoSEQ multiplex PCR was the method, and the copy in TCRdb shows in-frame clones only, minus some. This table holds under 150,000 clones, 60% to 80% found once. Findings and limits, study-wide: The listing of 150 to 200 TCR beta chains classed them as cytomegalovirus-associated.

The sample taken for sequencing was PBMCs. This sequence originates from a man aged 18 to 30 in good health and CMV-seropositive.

The CDR3 sequence: CASSGALGNTIYF. CDR3 nucleotide sequence: TGTGCCAGCAGCGGGGCCCTCGGTAACACCATATATTTT. The chain couples TRBV9 to TRBJ1-3; D ambiguous. CDR1 and CDR2 (germline): SGDLS, YYNGEE. This CDR3 is 13 amino acids long. V was cut by 3 bases and J by 7 bases, with 11 bases left in between.